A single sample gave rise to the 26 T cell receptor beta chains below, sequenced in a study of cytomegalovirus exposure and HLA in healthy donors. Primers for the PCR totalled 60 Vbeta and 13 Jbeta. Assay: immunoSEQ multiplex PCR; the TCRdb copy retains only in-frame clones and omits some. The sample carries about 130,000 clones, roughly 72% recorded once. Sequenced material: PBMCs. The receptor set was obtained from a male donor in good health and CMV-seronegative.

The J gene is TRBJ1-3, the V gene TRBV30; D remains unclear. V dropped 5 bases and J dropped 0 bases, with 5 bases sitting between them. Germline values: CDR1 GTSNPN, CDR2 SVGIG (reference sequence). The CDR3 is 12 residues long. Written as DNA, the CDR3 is TGTGCCTGGCTTAGCTCTGGAAACACCATATATTTT. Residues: CAWLSSGNTIYF.

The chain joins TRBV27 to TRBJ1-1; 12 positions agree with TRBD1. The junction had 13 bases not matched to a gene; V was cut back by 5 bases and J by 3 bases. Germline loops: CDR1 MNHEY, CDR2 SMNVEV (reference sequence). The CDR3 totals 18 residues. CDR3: CASSPGTGGVVADTEAFF. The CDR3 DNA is TGTGCCAGCAGTCCGGGGACAGGGGGCGTTGTTGCGGACACTGAAGCTTTCTTT.

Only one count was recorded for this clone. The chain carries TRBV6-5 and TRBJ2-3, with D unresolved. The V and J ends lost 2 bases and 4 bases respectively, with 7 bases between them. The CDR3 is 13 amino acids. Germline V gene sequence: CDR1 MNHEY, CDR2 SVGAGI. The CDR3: CASSYVSSDTQYF. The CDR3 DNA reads TGTGCCAGCAGTTACGTCTCCTCAGATACGCAGTATTTT.

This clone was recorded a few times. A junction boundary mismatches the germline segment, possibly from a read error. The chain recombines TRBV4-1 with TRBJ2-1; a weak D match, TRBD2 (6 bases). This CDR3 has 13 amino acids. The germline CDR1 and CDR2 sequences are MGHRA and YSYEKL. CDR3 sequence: CASSQEGGREQFF. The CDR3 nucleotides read TGTGCCAGCAGCCAAGAGGGAGGCCGGGAGCAGTTCTTC.

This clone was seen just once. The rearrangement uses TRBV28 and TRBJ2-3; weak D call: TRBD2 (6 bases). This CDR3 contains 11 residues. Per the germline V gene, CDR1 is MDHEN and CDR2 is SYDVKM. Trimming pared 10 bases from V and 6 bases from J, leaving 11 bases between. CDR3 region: CANLEGDTQYF. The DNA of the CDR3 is TGTGCCAACCTGGAGGGTGATACGCAGTATTTT.

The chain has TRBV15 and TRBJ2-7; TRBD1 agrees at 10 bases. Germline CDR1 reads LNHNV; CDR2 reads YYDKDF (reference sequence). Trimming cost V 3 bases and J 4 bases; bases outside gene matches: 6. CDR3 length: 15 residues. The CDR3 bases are TGTGCCACCAGCAGCTGGGACAGGGGAGAGTACGAGCAGTACTTC. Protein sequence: CATSSWDRGEYEQYF.

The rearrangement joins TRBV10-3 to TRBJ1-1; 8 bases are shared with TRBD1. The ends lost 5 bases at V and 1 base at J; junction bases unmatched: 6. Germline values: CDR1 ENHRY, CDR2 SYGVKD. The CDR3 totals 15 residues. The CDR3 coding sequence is TGTGCCATCAGTCGACAGGGGACGCAGAACACTGAAGCTTTCTTT. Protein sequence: CAISRQGTQNTEAFF.

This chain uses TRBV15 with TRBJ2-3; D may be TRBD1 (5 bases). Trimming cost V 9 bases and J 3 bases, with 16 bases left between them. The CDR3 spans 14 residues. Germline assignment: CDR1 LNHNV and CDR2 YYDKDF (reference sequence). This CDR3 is CATQNRYRTDTQYF. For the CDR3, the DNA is TGTGCCACGCAAAACAGGTATCGGACAGATACGCAGTATTTT.

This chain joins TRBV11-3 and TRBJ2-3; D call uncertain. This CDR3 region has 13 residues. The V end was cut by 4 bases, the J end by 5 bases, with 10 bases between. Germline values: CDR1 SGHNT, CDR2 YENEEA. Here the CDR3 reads CASSSNYGDTQYF. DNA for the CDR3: TGTGCCAGCAGCTCAAACTACGGAGATACGCAGTATTTT.

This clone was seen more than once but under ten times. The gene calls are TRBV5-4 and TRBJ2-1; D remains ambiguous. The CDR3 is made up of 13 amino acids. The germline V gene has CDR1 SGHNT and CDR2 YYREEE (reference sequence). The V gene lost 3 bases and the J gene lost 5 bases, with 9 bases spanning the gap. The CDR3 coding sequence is TGTGCCAGCAGCTACCGTAGCCACAATGAGCAGTTCTTC. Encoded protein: CASSYRSHNEQFF.

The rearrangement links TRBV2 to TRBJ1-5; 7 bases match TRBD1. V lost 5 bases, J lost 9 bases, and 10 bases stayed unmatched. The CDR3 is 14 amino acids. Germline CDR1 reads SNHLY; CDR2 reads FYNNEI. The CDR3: CASSPRQGPGPQHF. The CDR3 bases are TGTGCCAGCAGTCCCCGACAGGGCCCGGGGCCCCAGCATTTT. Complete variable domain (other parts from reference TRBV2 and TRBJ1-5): EPEVTQTPSHQVTQMGQEVILRCVPISNHLYFYWYRQILGQKVEFLVSFYNNEISEKSEIFDDQFSVERPDGSNFTLKIRSTKLEDSAMYFCASSPRQGPGPQHFGDGTRLSIL.

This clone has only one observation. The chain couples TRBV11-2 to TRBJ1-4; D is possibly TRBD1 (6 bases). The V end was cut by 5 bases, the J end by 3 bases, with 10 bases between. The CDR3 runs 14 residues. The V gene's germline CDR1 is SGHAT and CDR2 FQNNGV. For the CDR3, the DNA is TGTGCCAGCAGCCAGGGGTTGGCTAATGAAAAACTGTTTTTT. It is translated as CASSQGLANEKLFF.

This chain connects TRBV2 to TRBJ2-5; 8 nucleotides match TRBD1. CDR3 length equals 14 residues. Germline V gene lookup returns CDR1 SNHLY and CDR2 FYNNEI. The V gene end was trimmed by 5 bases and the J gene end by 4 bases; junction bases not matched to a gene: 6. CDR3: CASSKNGQGETQYF. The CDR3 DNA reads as TGTGCCAGCAGTAAAAACGGACAGGGAGAGACCCAGTACTTC.

The DNA of the CDR3 is TGTGCCAGCAGCTTATCACTAGATACGCAGTATTTT. It translates to CASSLSLDTQYF. The rearrangement uses TRBV7-9 and TRBJ2-3, with D unresolved. The V end lost 2 bases, the J end lost 5 bases, and 5 bases lay between the germline ends. This CDR3 contains 12 residues. The germline V gene has CDR1 SEHNR and CDR2 FQNEAQ (reference sequence).

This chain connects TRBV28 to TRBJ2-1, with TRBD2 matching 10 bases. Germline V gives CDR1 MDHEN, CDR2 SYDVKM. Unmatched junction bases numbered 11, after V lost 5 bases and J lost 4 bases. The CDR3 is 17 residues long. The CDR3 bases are TGTGCCAGCAGTCTCCCCTTTACTAGCGGGATTTACAATGAGCAGTTCTTC. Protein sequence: CASSLPFTSGIYNEQFF.

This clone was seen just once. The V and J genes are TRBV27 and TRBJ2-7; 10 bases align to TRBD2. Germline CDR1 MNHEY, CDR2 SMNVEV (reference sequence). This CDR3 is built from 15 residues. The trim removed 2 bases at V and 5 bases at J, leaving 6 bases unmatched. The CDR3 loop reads CASSLPAGGLHEQYF. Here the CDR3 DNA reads TGTGCCAGCAGTTTACCAGCGGGGGGGCTCCACGAGCAGTACTTC.

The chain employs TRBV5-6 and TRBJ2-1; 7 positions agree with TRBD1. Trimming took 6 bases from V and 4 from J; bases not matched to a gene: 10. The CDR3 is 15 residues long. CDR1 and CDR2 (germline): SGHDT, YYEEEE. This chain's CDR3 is CASIPLGRGYNEQFF. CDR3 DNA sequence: TGTGCCAGCATCCCATTGGGCAGGGGGTACAATGAGCAGTTCTTC.

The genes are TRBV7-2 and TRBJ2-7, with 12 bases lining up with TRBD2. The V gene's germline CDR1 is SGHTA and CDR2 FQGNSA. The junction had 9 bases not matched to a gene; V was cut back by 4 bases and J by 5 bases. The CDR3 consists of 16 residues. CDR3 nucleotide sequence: TGTGCCAGCAGCTCTCTAGCGGGGGGGCTAAGGAACGAGCAGTACTTC. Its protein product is CASSSLAGGLRNEQYF.

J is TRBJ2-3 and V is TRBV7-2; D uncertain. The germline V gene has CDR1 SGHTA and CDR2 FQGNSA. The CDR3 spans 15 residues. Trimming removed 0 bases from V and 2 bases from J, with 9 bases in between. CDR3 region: CASSLALGTTDTQYF. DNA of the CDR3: TGTGCCAGCAGCTTAGCGCTGGGCACCACAGATACGCAGTATTTT. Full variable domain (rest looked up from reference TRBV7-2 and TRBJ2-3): GAGVSQSPSNKVTEKGKDVELRCDPISGHTALYWYRQSLGQGLEFLIYFQGNSAPDKSGLPSDRFSAERTGGSVSTLTIQRTQQEDSAVYLCASSLALGTTDTQYFGPGTRLTVL.

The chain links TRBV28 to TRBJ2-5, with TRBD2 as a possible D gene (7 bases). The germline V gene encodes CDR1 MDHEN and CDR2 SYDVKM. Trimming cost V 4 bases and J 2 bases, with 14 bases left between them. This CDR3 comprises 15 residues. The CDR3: CASSSKQGGQETQYF. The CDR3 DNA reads TGTGCCAGCAGTTCCAAACAGGGAGGGCAAGAGACCCAGTACTTC.

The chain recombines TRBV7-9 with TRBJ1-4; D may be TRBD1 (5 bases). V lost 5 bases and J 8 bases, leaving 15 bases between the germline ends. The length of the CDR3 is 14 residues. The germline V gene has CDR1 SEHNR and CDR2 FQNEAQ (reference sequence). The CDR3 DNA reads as TGTGCCAGCAGCCCCGACAGATTACGGGAAAAACTGTTTTTT. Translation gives CASSPDRLREKLFF.

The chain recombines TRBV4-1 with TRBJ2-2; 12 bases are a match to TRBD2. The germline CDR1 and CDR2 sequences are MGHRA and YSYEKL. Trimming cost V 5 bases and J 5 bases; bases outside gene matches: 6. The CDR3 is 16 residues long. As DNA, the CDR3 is TGCGCCAGCAGCTCCAGACTAGCGGGAGAAACCGGGGAGCTGTTTTTT. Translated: CASSSRLAGETGELFF.

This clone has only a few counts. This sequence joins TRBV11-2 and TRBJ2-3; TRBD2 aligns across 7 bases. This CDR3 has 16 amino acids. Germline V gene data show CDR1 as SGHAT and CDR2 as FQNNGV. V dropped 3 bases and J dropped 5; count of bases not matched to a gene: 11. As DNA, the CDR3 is TGTGCCAGCAGCTTTCCCGGCGGGGGAGCCGAAGATACGCAGTATTTT. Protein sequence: CASSFPGGGAEDTQYF.

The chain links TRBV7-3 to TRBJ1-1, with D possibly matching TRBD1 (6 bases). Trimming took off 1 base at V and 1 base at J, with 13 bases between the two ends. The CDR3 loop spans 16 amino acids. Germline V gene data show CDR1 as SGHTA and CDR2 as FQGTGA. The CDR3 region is CASSLNAGAKNTEAFF. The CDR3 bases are TGTGCCAGCAGCTTAAATGCAGGGGCCAAGAACACTGAAGCTTTCTTT.

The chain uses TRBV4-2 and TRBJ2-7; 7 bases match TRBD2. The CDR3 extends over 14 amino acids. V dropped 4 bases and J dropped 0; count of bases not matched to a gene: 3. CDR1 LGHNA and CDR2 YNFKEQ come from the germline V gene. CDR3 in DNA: TGTGCCAGCAGCCCCCGGGACTACTCCTACGAGCAGTACTTC. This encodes CASSPRDYSYEQYF.

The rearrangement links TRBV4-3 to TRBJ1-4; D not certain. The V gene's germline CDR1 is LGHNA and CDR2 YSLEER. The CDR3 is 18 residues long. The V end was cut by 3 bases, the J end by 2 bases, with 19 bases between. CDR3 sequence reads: CASSHVMGSARTNEKLFF. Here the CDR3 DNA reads TGCGCCAGCAGCCACGTTATGGGCTCAGCAAGGACTAATGAAAAACTGTTTTTT.